The 15 T cell receptor beta chains reported below all come from one sample, sequenced in a study of cytomegalovirus exposure and HLA in healthy donors. The study ran its PCR with 60 Vbeta and 13 Jbeta primers. Assay used: immunoSEQ multiplex PCR; TCRdb lists only in-frame clones, some missing. The repertoire holds approximately 120,000 clones, with roughly 76% as singletons. Sequencing was done on a sample of PBMCs. All receptors derive from a woman in her forties or fifties in good health and CMV-seropositive.

On this clone itself: The junction departs from the called germline gene at one end, perhaps through a read error. V usage is TRBV5-1 and J usage is TRBJ2-6, with 11 bases that match TRBD1. The CDR3 loop spans 17 amino acids. CDR1 is SGHRS and CDR2 is YFSETQ in the germline V gene. The CDR3 reads CASSPGQGASGANGLTF. In DNA, the CDR3 is TGCGCCAGCAGCCCAGGACAGGGGGCGTCGGGGGCCAACGGCCTGACTTTC.

The rearrangement joins TRBV7-2 to TRBJ2-3, with D possibly being TRBD2 (5 bases). The CDR3 totals 16 residues. Looked up from germline, CDR1 is SGHTA and CDR2 is FQGNSA. The ends were cut back, 3 bases at V and 5 bases at J, with 18 bases in the middle. The CDR3 is CASSFFGGSVGDTQYF. In DNA, the CDR3 is TGTGCCAGCAGCTTCTTCGGAGGATCCGTTGGAGATACGCAGTATTTT.

This chain links TRBV7-2 with TRBJ1-5; no firm D call. V lost 1 base and J 0 bases, leaving 13 bases between the germline ends. Per germline, CDR1 SGHTA and CDR2 FQGNSA. This CDR3 is 17 amino acids long. DNA for the CDR3: TGTGCCAGCAGCTTAGGGGTCACGGGATATAGCAATCAGCCCCAGCATTTT. Amino acids: CASSLGVTGYSNQPQHF.

V usage is TRBV7-2 and J usage is TRBJ1-4, with TRBD1 matching over 7 bases. Per the germline V gene, CDR1 is SGHTA and CDR2 is FQGNSA. V dropped 1 base and J dropped 6; count of bases not matched to a gene: 5. This CDR3 comprises 15 residues. CDR3 in amino acids: CASSLGTGEDEKLFF. The DNA for the CDR3 is TGTGCCAGCAGCTTAGGCACAGGGGAGGATGAAAAACTGTTTTTT. The complete variable domain, with remaining parts taken from reference TRBV7-2 and TRBJ1-4, reads GAGVSQSPSNKVTEKGKDVELRCDPISGHTALYWYRQSLGQGLEFLIYFQGNSAPDKSGLPSDRFSAERTGGSVSTLTIQRTQQEDSAVYLCASSLGTGEDEKLFFGSGTQLSVL.

The chain combines TRBV5-4 with TRBJ1-1; D not certain. The V gene's germline CDR1 is SGHNT and CDR2 YYREEE (reference sequence). Trimming left V 6 bases short and J 4 bases short, with 16 bases between. The CDR3 has 14 amino acids. The CDR3 nucleotides are TGTGCCAGCACCCTCGCGGGGAGAATCACTGAAGCTTTCTTT. Encoded protein: CASTLAGRITEAFF.

The chain recombines TRBV10-3 with TRBJ2-2, with D tentatively TRBD1 (6 bases). This CDR3 has 17 amino acids. The germline gives CDR1 ENHRY, CDR2 SYGVKD. Trimming cost V 2 bases and J 6 bases, with 19 bases left between them. CDR3 sequence (DNA): TGTGCCATCAGTGAGGCGCATCAGGGGTTAGGGGCCGGGGAGCTGTTTTTT. It translates to CAISEAHQGLGAGELFF.

The chain is built from TRBV11-1 and TRBJ2-1, with D possibly matching TRBD2 (5 bases). CDR1 is SGHAT, CDR2 FQDESV, per germline (reference sequence). This CDR3 has 10 residues. V was clipped by 8 bases and J by 6 bases, with 5 bases between them. The CDR3 sequence is CASGGNEQFF. The CDR3 coding sequence is TGTGCCAGCGGAGGCAATGAGCAGTTCTTC.

For this clone: At one of its ends the junction is not consistent with the germline gene, which may arise from a read error. This chain connects TRBV5-4 to TRBJ2-6, with D possibly TRBD1 on 5 matching bases. This CDR3 contains 15 residues. CDR1 is SGHNT, CDR2 YYREEE, per germline (reference sequence). CDR3: CASSLVWSGANGLTF. The CDR3 DNA reads TGTGCCAGCAGCTTGGTTTGGAGTGGGGCCAACGGCCTGACTTTC.

The chain carries TRBV7-2 and TRBJ2-3; tentatively, D is TRBD1 (5 bases). V was trimmed by 3 bases and J by 3 bases, leaving 10 bases between them. This CDR3 contains 14 residues. CDR1 and CDR2 from the germline V gene are SGHTA and FQGNSA. The CDR3 loop reads CASSFDRGTDTQYF. CDR3 bases: TGTGCCAGCAGCTTCGATAGGGGTACAGATACGCAGTATTTT.

The V gene is TRBV2, the J gene TRBJ2-7, with a possible D match to TRBD1 (6 bases). The V end was cut by 3 bases, the J end by 2 bases, with 8 bases between. Per the germline V gene, CDR1 is SNHLY and CDR2 is FYNNEI. The CDR3 is 13 residues long. CDR3 in DNA: TGTGCCAGCAGTGATTACAGGGCCTACGAGCAGTACTTC. Its protein product is CASSDYRAYEQYF.

The chain employs TRBV9 and TRBJ2-5; 9 bases are shared with TRBD1. Germline V lookup: CDR1 SGDLS, CDR2 YYNGEE. Trimming took 4 bases from V and 3 from J; bases not matched to a gene: 13. This CDR3 is built from 17 residues. The CDR3 loop reads CASSSRPDDRGKETQYF. The DNA of the CDR3 is TGTGCCAGCAGCTCCCGCCCCGACGACAGGGGGAAAGAGACCCAGTACTTC.

The chain combines TRBV27 with TRBJ1-6; 9 nucleotides agree with TRBD1. The junction had 14 bases not matched to a gene; V was cut back by 5 bases and J by 12 bases. CDR1 and CDR2 from the germline V gene are MNHEY and SMNVEV (reference sequence). The CDR3 is 16 residues long. The CDR3 coding sequence is TGTGCCAGCAGTAGTCTGGTGGGACAGGGATTAGTACCCCTCCACTTT. As protein: CASSSLVGQGLVPLHF.

This rearrangement joins TRBV9 to TRBJ2-3; 10 nucleotides line up with TRBD2. The CDR3 runs to 16 residues. V lost 0 bases to trimming and J lost 5 bases; unmatched junction nucleotides: 6. Germline CDR1 and CDR2: SGDLS and YYNGEE. The CDR3 nucleotides are TGTGCCAGCAGCGTAGCAGCGGGGGGGCAAGGAGATACGCAGTATTTT. This translates into CASSVAAGGQGDTQYF.

The chain links TRBV27 to TRBJ1-1; 7 nucleotides line up with TRBD1. CDR3 length: 14 residues. The V gene's germline CDR1 is MNHEY and CDR2 SMNVEV (reference sequence). The junction had 7 bases not matched to a gene; V was cut back by 6 bases and J by 3 bases. The CDR3 sequence is CASRFSGGYTEAFF. Written as DNA, the CDR3 is TGTGCCAGCAGATTTTCAGGGGGGTACACTGAAGCTTTCTTT.

This clone occurred a few times. This chain uses TRBV9 with TRBJ2-1; TRBD2 agrees at 8 bases. Trimming removed 7 bases from V and 6 bases from J; junction bases left unmatched: 6. Germline assignment: CDR1 SGDLS and CDR2 YYNGEE. This CDR3 is 13 amino acids long. The chain's CDR3 is CASSPGGSNEQFF. Here the CDR3 DNA reads TGTGCCAGCTCCCCGGGAGGGAGCAATGAGCAGTTCTTC.